This T cell receptor beta chain is drawn from a study of cytomegalovirus exposure and HLA in healthy donors. With regard to this clone: Its antigen is unknown.

Regarding donors, all were healthy bone marrow donors. Overall study results and limits: The only immune exposure information that was available was CMV serostatus. Sequencing probably produced one cluster of sequence variants that were highly shared.

PCR involved 60 Vbeta and 13 Jbeta primers. Repertoires were generated with immunoSEQ multiplex PCR, while TCRdb's copy carries only in-frame clones and drops some. The data show some 200,000 clones, with more than 85% seen just once and roughly 0.2% held by the top ten. The sequence came from a girl under three years old in good health and CMV-seronegative. The sequencing sample was made of PBMCs.

The CDR3 protein is CASSKTGTGDTQYF. The CDR3 DNA reads as TGTGCCAGCAGCAAGACAGGTACGGGGGATACGCAGTATTTT. V usage is TRBV21-1 and J usage is TRBJ2-3; the table calls TRBD1, which could not be checked here. TRBV21-1 represents a pseudogene. The CDR3 length is 14 residues.